A single sample gave rise to the 20 T cell receptor beta chains below, sequenced in a study of blood T cells in healthy people across ages. Sample-barcoded 5' priming and a J-beta primer mix drove a second PCR of 7 to 11 cycles. TCRdb re-analysed the 5' RACE reads in MiXCR, keeping a single row per CDR3 protein. The table includes about 580,000 distinct CDR3 sequences, around half detected once. The sequenced sample consisted of blood. The source of these receptors is an elderly man in good health.

This clonotype turned up a few times. The J gene is TRBJ2-7, the V gene TRBV7-2; D is unresolved. V lost 1 base and J lost 2, with 18 bases in between. Looked up from germline, CDR1 is SGHTA and CDR2 is FQGNSA. This CDR3 has 17 amino acids. The CDR3 protein is CASSLDLGHTIAYEQYF. As DNA, the CDR3 is TGTGCCAGCAGCTTAGATTTGGGTCACACAATCGCCTACGAGCAGTACTTC.

At least ten counts were recorded for this clonotype. The chain joins TRBV6-6 to TRBJ2-1; 11 nucleotides line up with TRBD2. J lost 2 bases, V lost 2 bases, and 5 bases had no gene match. The CDR3 is 17 residues long. The germline gives CDR1 MNHNY, CDR2 SVGAGI (reference sequence). The CDR3 protein is CASSYPPLAGAYNEQFF. The CDR3 DNA reads TGTGCCAGCAGTTACCCTCCACTAGCGGGAGCCTACAATGAGCAGTTCTTC.

The table lists this clonotype with many counts. The chain carries TRBV29-1 and TRBJ2-3; D uncertain. The CDR3 runs 15 residues. Germline-derived CDR1 and CDR2 are SQVTM and ANQGSEA. V was cut by 4 bases and J by 0 bases, with 14 bases left in between. For the CDR3, the DNA is TGCAGCGTTGGATGGAGCCTCACTAGCACAGATACGCAGTATTTT. Translating it yields CSVGWSLTSTDTQYF.

This chain connects TRBV20-1 to TRBJ2-5; the match to TRBD2 covers 7 bases. The DNA matches TRBJ2-7 better at its end, which makes the J call doubtful. The CDR3 totals 15 residues. Germline-derived CDR1 and CDR2 are DFQATT and SNEGSKA (reference sequence). As DNA, the CDR3 is TGCAGTGCTAGCCCGTCGACTAGCTCCCTCTACGAGCAGTACTTC. Amino acid sequence: CSASPSTSSLYEQYF.

The chain is built from TRBV5-1 and TRBJ2-5; no clear D gene. Trimming took off 0 bases at V and 1 base at J, with 13 bases between the two ends. The CDR3 spans 16 residues. Germline lookup yields CDR1 SGHRS and CDR2 YFSETQ. CDR3 residues: CASSLAGSVFQETQYF. The CDR3 DNA reads as TGCGCCAGCAGCTTGGCCGGGTCTGTATTCCAAGAGACCCAGTACTTC.

This clonotype was counted only a few times. The chain links TRBV7-2 to TRBJ2-3; maybe TRBD2 (5 bases). Trimming took off 3 bases at V and 4 bases at J, with 14 bases between the two ends. This CDR3 comprises 15 residues. Per germline, CDR1 SGHTA and CDR2 FQGNSA. The CDR3 protein is CASSFTDSPPDTQYF. In DNA, the CDR3 is TGTGCCAGCAGCTTTACGGACTCACCCCCAGATACGCAGTATTTT.

The chain joins TRBV6-2 or TRBV6-3 to TRBJ1-2; D may be TRBD1 (5 bases). Germline CDR1 MNHEY, CDR2 SVGEGT. The V gene lost 4 bases and the J gene lost 4 bases, with 16 bases spanning the gap. The CDR3 has 15 amino acids. CDR3: CASSSGTLFGYGYTF. DNA for the CDR3: TGTGCCAGCAGTTCCGGGACCCTATTTGGCTATGGCTACACCTTC.

The V gene is TRBV7-2, the J gene TRBJ1-6; 10 bases are a match to TRBD1. The CDR3 has 15 amino acids. The V and J ends lost 5 bases and 6 bases, in that order; junction bases with no gene match: 4. Germline loops: CDR1 SGHTA, CDR2 FQGNSA. CDR3 in amino acids: CASSAGTGVNSPLHF. The CDR3 coding sequence is TGTGCCAGCAGCGCTGGGACAGGGGTTAATTCACCCCTCCACTTT.

This chain joins TRBV30 and TRBJ1-2; D is perhaps TRBD1 (6 bases). Trimming took off 0 bases at V and 7 bases at J, with 15 bases between the two ends. Germline lookup yields CDR1 GTSNPN and CDR2 SVGIG (reference sequence). CDR3 length equals 14 residues. CDR3 sequence: CAWSVRTAGRGYTF. The CDR3 DNA reads TGTGCCTGGAGTGTCAGGACAGCGGGGCGTGGCTACACCTTC.

This clonotype has more than one count but fewer than ten. The chain recombines TRBV20-1 with TRBJ2-5; no reliable D call. V was trimmed by 4 bases and J by 4 bases, leaving 10 bases between them. CDR1 is DFQATT and CDR2 is SNEGSKA in the germline V gene (reference sequence). The CDR3 runs to 12 residues. The CDR3 protein is CSAIGFGETQYF. The CDR3 region has the DNA TGCAGTGCTATAGGGTTTGGAGAGACCCAGTACTTC.

The chain uses TRBV12-3 or TRBV12-4 and TRBJ2-1; tentative D call: TRBD1 (7 bases). Trimming removed 4 bases from V and 6 bases from J, with 16 bases in between. This CDR3 contains 15 residues. CDR3 sequence (DNA): TGTGCCAGCAGTTCCCCAGGGGGAGGCGGCAATGAGCAGTTCTTC. This gives the protein CASSSPGGGGNEQFF.

This clonotype has more than one count but fewer than ten. The rearrangement joins TRBV4-3 to TRBJ2-7; no definite D call. The germline V gene has CDR1 LGHNA and CDR2 YSLEER. The germline V and J ends were trimmed by 1 base and 3 bases, with 10 bases remaining between them. This CDR3 is 14 amino acids long. CDR3 nucleotides: TGCGCCAGCAGCCAAGCCTTCGGGTTCTACGAGCAGTACTTC. Its translation: CASSQAFGFYEQYF.

This clonotype was counted at least ten times. This rearrangement joins TRBV6-5 to TRBJ1-4; no reliable D call. The V and J ends lost 5 bases and 6 bases respectively, with 13 bases between them. The CDR3 is made up of 14 amino acids. CDR1 is MNHEY, CDR2 SVGAGI, per germline. This CDR3 reads CASSIARGHEKLFF. The CDR3 DNA follows: TGTGCCAGCAGTATAGCGAGAGGGCATGAAAAACTGTTTTTT.

The chain links TRBV18 to TRBJ2-1; 7 nucleotides agree with TRBD1. The CDR3 is 13 residues long. CDR1 KGHSH and CDR2 LQKENI come from the germline V gene. V lost 1 base to trimming and J lost 9 bases; unmatched junction nucleotides: 3. The CDR3 sequence: CASSPQGAGEQFF. CDR3 DNA: TGTGCCAGCTCACCACAGGGGGCCGGTGAGCAGTTCTTC. Filled out from reference TRBV18 and TRBJ2-1, the complete variable domain reads NAGVMQNPRHLVRRRGQEARLRCSPMKGHSHVYWYRQLPEEGLKFMVYLQKENIIDESGMPKERFSAEFPKEGPSILRIQQVVRGDSAAYFCASSPQGAGEQFFGPGTRLTVL.

This clonotype has ten or more counts. This rearrangement joins TRBV5-6 to TRBJ1-2, with D possibly being TRBD1 (6 bases). CDR3 length: 15 residues. Germline-derived CDR1 and CDR2 are SGHDT and YYEEEE. Trimming left V 5 bases short and J 7 bases short, with 21 bases between. The CDR3: CASSFTGNRPGGYTF. CDR3 DNA sequence: TGTGCCAGCAGTTTTACAGGGAATCGGCCCGGTGGCTACACCTTC.

In this sample, this clonotype turned up many times. The rearrangement links TRBV6-6 to TRBJ2-7; D is unclear. Trimming took 4 bases from V and 4 from J, leaving 11 bases between them. Germline V gene sequence: CDR1 MNHNY, CDR2 SVGAGI (reference sequence). The CDR3 spans 13 residues. CDR3 region: CASSFPLGYEQYF. CDR3 coding DNA: TGTGCCAGCAGTTTTCCCCTCGGGTACGAGCAGTACTTC.

This clonotype was recorded many times. The rearrangement uses TRBV6-6 and TRBJ2-3, with D tentatively TRBD2 (7 bases). V lost 2 bases, J lost 3 bases, and 15 bases lay in between. The CDR3 totals 16 residues. Per germline, CDR1 MNHNY and CDR2 SVGAGI (reference sequence). CDR3 loop: CASSYPSRGATDTQYF. The CDR3 DNA sequence: TGTGCCAGCAGTTACCCGAGTCGGGGGGCGACAGATACGCAGTATTTT.

The chain is built from TRBV24-1 and TRBJ2-3; 9 nucleotides match TRBD2. V trimming: 4 bases; J trimming: 1 base; junction bases outside the gene matches: 5. Germline values: CDR1 KGHDR, CDR2 SFDVKD. The CDR3 contains 16 residues. Written as DNA, the CDR3 is TGTGCCACCAGTGAACCCGTAGCGGGAGGCACAGATACGCAGTATTTT. It codes for CATSEPVAGGTDTQYF.

This clonotype was seen just once. The chain joins TRBV3-1 to TRBJ1-1; D might be TRBD1 (5 bases). Looked up from germline, CDR1 is LGHDT and CDR2 is YNNKEL (reference sequence). Deletions cut 1 base from V and 0 bases from J, with 18 bases between. The CDR3 runs 18 residues. CDR3 residues: CASSQGFAGSLMNTEAFF. CDR3 nucleotide sequence: TGTGCCAGCAGCCAAGGATTCGCAGGGTCTCTCATGAACACTGAAGCTTTCTTT.

The chain combines TRBV6-1 with TRBJ2-1; TRBD2 matches at 11 bases. The CDR3 has 15 amino acids. The ends lost 6 bases at V and 5 bases at J; junction bases unmatched: 6. Germline V CDR1 and CDR2: MNHNS, SASEGT. The CDR3 sequence is CASRAGTSGNNEQFF. CDR3 bases: TGTGCCAGCAGGGCCGGGACTAGCGGCAACAATGAGCAGTTCTTC.